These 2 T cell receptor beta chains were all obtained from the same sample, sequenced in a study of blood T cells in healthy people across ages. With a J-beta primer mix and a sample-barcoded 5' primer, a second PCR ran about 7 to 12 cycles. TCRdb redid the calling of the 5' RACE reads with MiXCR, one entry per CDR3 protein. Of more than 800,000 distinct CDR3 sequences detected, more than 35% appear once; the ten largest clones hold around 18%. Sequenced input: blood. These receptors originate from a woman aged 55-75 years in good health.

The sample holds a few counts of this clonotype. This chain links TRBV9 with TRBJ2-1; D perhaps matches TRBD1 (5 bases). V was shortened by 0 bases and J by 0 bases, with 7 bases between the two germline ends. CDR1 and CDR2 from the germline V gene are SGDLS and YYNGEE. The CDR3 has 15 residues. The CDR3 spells CASSVADTSYNEQFF. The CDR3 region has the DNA TGTGCCAGCAGCGTAGCGGACACCTCCTACAATGAGCAGTTCTTC.

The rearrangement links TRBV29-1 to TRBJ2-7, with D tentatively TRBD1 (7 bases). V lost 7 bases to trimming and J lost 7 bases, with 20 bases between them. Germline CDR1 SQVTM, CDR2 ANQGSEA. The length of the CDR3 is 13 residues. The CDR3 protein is CSAVTTGAGEQYF. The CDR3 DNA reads TGCAGCGCCGTAACTACAGGGGCGGGGGAGCAGTACTTC.